The T cell receptor (beta chain) under discussion was sequenced for a study of regulatory T cells in long-lasting Graves disease. Arm-PCR with iRepertoire HTBI primers amplified the CDR3 regions for these TCR beta libraries. TCRdb re-analysed the multiplex PCR reads in MiXCR, keeping a single row per CDR3 protein. The table has about 210,000 distinct CDR3 sequences, approximately 19% seen once. This CDR3 has 15 amino acids. Trimming pared 5 bases from V and 5 bases from J, leaving 18 bases between. CDR1 is SGHAT, CDR2 FQNNGV, per germline. This clonotype was seen repeatedly, ten times or more. The time point denotes: newly diagnosed GD, antithyroid drugs for less than 3 months. Isolated PBMC RNA provided the starting material for the TCR library. These data were also filed under a second study, of T cells in Graves' hyperthyroidism and ophthalmopathy. That paper states: During a first-round RT-PCR of the TCR CDR3, the HTBI primer set was used.

The genes are TRBV11-2 and TRBJ2-5; tentatively, D is TRBD1 (5 bases). The input for sequencing was peripheral blood mononuclear cells (PBMCs), taken at new diagnosis, from a patient treated with antithyroid drugs. This TCR was sampled from a woman aged 30 to 39 with Graves disease. The CDR3 region is CASSPQKGVQETQYF. DNA for the CDR3: TGTGCCAGCAGCCCCCAGAAAGGGGTGCAGGAGACCCAGTACTTC.